The next 10 T cell receptor beta chains were all read from a single sample in a study of blood T cells in healthy people across ages. PCR was performed a second time for roughly 7 to 12 cycles using a sample-barcoded 5' primer and a J-beta primer mix. In TCRdb, the 5' RACE reads were re-called with MiXCR into one record per CDR3 protein. The data hold approximately 1,100,000 distinct CDR3 sequences, with around 45% observed a single time. The sequencing input was blood. The receptors were gathered from a woman in her sixties in good health.

V and J are TRBV10-2 and TRBJ2-1; TRBD2 aligns across 8 bases. The CDR3 is 15 residues long. V gave up 4 bases and J gave up 8 bases; unmatched junction bases: 10. CDR1 WSHSY and CDR2 SAAADI come from the germline V gene. The CDR3 nucleotides read TGCGCCAGCAGTGCAGCCTCCGGGACTAGGCATGAGCAGTTCTTC. Its protein is CASSAASGTRHEQFF.

This clonotype appeared once. This chain joins TRBV20-1 and TRBJ2-7, with 9 positions matching TRBD2. This CDR3 has 15 amino acids. V dropped 6 bases and J dropped 4; count of bases not matched to a gene: 13. Germline V gene lookup returns CDR1 DFQATT and CDR2 SNEGSKA (reference sequence). The CDR3 coding sequence is TGCAGTGCCCCTCTGGCGGGAGGGCAGTCGTACGAGCAGTACTTC. This encodes CSAPLAGGQSYEQYF.

This clonotype was seen more than once but under ten times. DNA of the CDR3: TGCAGCGTTGAAGGGCACGAGGGCTACACCTTC. As protein: CSVEGHEGYTF. The rearrangement links TRBV29-1 to TRBJ1-2; no definite D call. Germline V gene sequence: CDR1 SQVTM, CDR2 ANQGSEA. The V gene lost 1 base and the J gene lost 8 bases, with 8 bases spanning the gap. The CDR3 loop spans 11 amino acids.

V usage is TRBV2 and J usage is TRBJ2-4, with a weak D call TRBD1 (5 bases). This CDR3 region has 17 residues. Deletions cut 0 bases from V and 0 bases from J, with 12 bases between. Germline values: CDR1 SNHLY, CDR2 FYNNEI. The CDR3 DNA sequence: TGTGCCAGCAGTGAAGCGCATGACAGTGGAGCCAAAAACATTCAGTACTTC. Amino acid sequence: CASSEAHDSGAKNIQYF.

The chain uses TRBV7-9 and TRBJ2-7; 8 bases agree with TRBD2. The CDR3 consists of 16 residues. Germline V gives CDR1 SEHNR, CDR2 FQNEAQ (reference sequence). V lost 4 bases and J lost 2; bases outside the gene matches: 10. CDR3 sequence (DNA): TGTGCCAGCAGCTCACGAACTAGCGGTTCAACCTACGAGCAGTACTTC. It yields the protein CASSSRTSGSTYEQYF.

The genes are TRBV7-6 and TRBJ2-3; D call uncertain. The CDR3 has 13 residues. The V gene lost 5 bases and the J gene lost 2 bases, with 8 bases spanning the gap. Germline V lookup: CDR1 SGHVS, CDR2 FNYEAQ. In DNA form, the CDR3 reads TGTGCCAGCAGCGGTAAATTCACAGATACGCAGTATTTT. Encoded protein: CASSGKFTDTQYF.

The chain combines TRBV6-5 with TRBJ2-5, with D uncertain. The CDR3 is made up of 10 amino acids. Germline V gene data show CDR1 as MNHEY and CDR2 as SVGAGI. The V end was cut by 11 bases, the J end by 4 bases, with 8 bases between. The CDR3 loop reads CAPPRETQYF. The DNA of the CDR3 is TGTGCCCCCCCCCGAGAGACCCAGTACTTC.

This rearrangement joins TRBV20-1 to TRBJ2-1; D possibly corresponds to TRBD1 (6 bases). This CDR3 contains 13 residues. Deletions cut 7 bases from V and 0 bases from J, with 10 bases between. Germline CDR1 DFQATT, CDR2 SNEGSKA (reference sequence). DNA of the CDR3: TGCAGTGGTCAGGGGTCCTCCTACAATGAGCAGTTCTTC. Translation gives CSGQGSSYNEQFF.

Here the CDR3 DNA reads TGCAGTGCTCCACTAGCGGGAGGGATTGTAGAGACCCAGTACTTC. The encoded protein is CSAPLAGGIVETQYF. V usage is TRBV20-1 and J usage is TRBJ2-5; 13 bases are a match to TRBD2. Trimming at V came to 5 bases and at J to 4 bases, leaving 7 bases not matched to a gene. There are 15 residues in the CDR3. The germline gives CDR1 DFQATT, CDR2 SNEGSKA (reference sequence).

The rearrangement uses TRBV27 and TRBJ2-1; D possibly matches TRBD1 or TRBD2 (6 bases each). The CDR3 has 13 residues. Per the germline V gene, CDR1 is MNHEY and CDR2 is SMNVEV (reference sequence). The V end lost 5 bases, the J end lost 10 bases, and 15 bases lay between the germline ends. CDR3 sequence (DNA): TGTGCCAGCAGTGGGGGCTCCGGGGGCGAGCAGTTCTTC. It specifies CASSGGSGGEQFF.